Listed below are T cell receptor beta chains from one sample, sequenced in a study of STAT5B mutations in CD4+ large granular lymphocyte leukemia. Repertoires were generated with immunoSEQ multiplex PCR, while TCRdb's copy carries only in-frame clones and drops some. The sample lists approximately 40,000 clones; approximately 84% were seen once. Sequencing was done on a sample of CD4+ T cells from blood buffy coats. The receptors were gathered from a human donor in good health. The CDR3 runs from the conserved cysteine through the conserved F or W. Each record gives: J gene, V gene, D gene, clone size, CDR3 DNA, CDR3 protein. The D gene is left open where the match is weak. Clone sizes are given selectively: once, few, many, or a class where the clone is expanded.

j_call: TRBJ2-7; v_call: TRBV2; d_call: TRBD2; clone_size: once; cdr3_nt: TGTGCCAGCAGACTCGATCAGCGGGAGACGGCCGAGCAGTACTTC; cdr3_aa: CASRLDQRETAEQYF
j_call: TRBJ2-2; v_call: TRBV5-6; d_call: -; clone_size: -; cdr3_nt: TGTGCCAGCAGCCCCAAGAGAGGGACCGCCACCGGGGAGCTGTTTTTT; cdr3_aa: CASSPKRGTATGELFF
j_call: TRBJ2-1; v_call: TRBV7-2; d_call: -; clone_size: -; cdr3_nt: TGTGCCAGCAGCAACCGGGACATTGTGCCCCAGTCAGAGTTCTTC; cdr3_aa: CASSNRDIVPQSEFF
j_call: TRBJ1-1; v_call: TRBV10-3; d_call: TRBD1; clone_size: few; cdr3_nt: TGTGCCATCAGTGAGCGTACGGGACAGGGGAACACTGAAGCTTTCTTT; cdr3_aa: CAISERTGQGNTEAFF
j_call: TRBJ1-1; v_call: TRBV19; d_call: -; clone_size: once; cdr3_nt: TGTGCCAGTAGGCCGAACACTGAAGCTTTCTTT; cdr3_aa: CASRPNTEAFF
j_call: TRBJ1-1; v_call: TRBV6-1; d_call: TRBD1; clone_size: -; cdr3_nt: TGTGCCAGCAGAGGCAGGGGGAGGAACACTGAAGCTTTCTTT; cdr3_aa: CASRGRGRNTEAFF
j_call: TRBJ1-1; v_call: TRBV15; d_call: -; clone_size: few; cdr3_nt: TGTGCCACCAGCAGAGATTCACAGTCTGAAGCTTTCTTT; cdr3_aa: CATSRDSQSEAFF
j_call: TRBJ1-1; v_call: TRBV5-1; d_call: TRBD1; clone_size: -; cdr3_nt: TGCGCCAGCAGCGACCTATCCAGGGGGCCTAACACTGAAGCTTTCTTT; cdr3_aa: CASSDLSRGPNTEAFF
j_call: TRBJ2-5; v_call: TRBV5-1; d_call: TRBD1; clone_size: -; cdr3_nt: TGCGCCAGCAGCTTTTCCACACGCGGGACAGGGTTTCAAGAGACCCAGTACTTC; cdr3_aa: CASSFSTRGTGFQETQYF
j_call: TRBJ2-1; v_call: TRBV7-2; d_call: -; clone_size: few; cdr3_nt: TGTGCCAGCAGGGAGGGAGGCTCCTACAATGAGCAGTTCTTC; cdr3_aa: CASREGGSYNEQFF
j_call: TRBJ2-4; v_call: TRBV7-2; d_call: TRBD2; clone_size: -; cdr3_nt: TGTGCCAGCAGGGGAGCTGCGGGGGGACCACTAGCCAAAAACATTCAGTACTTC; cdr3_aa: CASRGAAGGPLAKNIQYF
j_call: TRBJ2-5; v_call: TRBV25-1; d_call: -; clone_size: few; cdr3_nt: TGTGCCAGCAGTGACACATTCCTGGCAGGGTGGGAGACCCAGTACTTC; cdr3_aa: CASSDTFLAGWETQYF
j_call: TRBJ2-7; v_call: TRBV18; d_call: TRBD1; clone_size: -; cdr3_nt: TGTGCCAGCTCATATTCCGGGACAGTCAGTATGCAGCAGTACTTC; cdr3_aa: CASSYSGTVSMQQYF
j_call: TRBJ1-5; v_call: TRBV9; d_call: -; clone_size: -; cdr3_nt: TGTGCCAGCAGCGTAGGGCAGGGGTGGACTCAGCCCCAGCATTTT; cdr3_aa: CASSVGQGWTQPQHF
j_call: TRBJ1-4; v_call: TRBV5-1; d_call: -; clone_size: -; cdr3_nt: TGCGCCAGCAGCTTGGCACAGGGACTCGATGAAAAACTGTTTTTT; cdr3_aa: CASSLAQGLDEKLFF
j_call: TRBJ2-2; v_call: TRBV9; d_call: -; clone_size: -; cdr3_nt: TGTGCCAGCAGCGTAAGGGGAAACACCGGGGAGCTGTTTTTT; cdr3_aa: CASSVRGNTGELFF
j_call: TRBJ2-2; v_call: TRBV6-1; d_call: -; clone_size: -; cdr3_nt: TGTGCCACCAGTGGGGCACCAGTCAACACCGGGGAGCTGTTTTTT; cdr3_aa: CATSGAPVNTGELFF
j_call: TRBJ1-5; v_call: TRBV19; d_call: TRBD1; clone_size: -; cdr3_nt: TGTGCCAGTAGTAGAGAGGGACAGCTGCAGCCCCAGCATTTT; cdr3_aa: CASSREGQLQPQHF
j_call: TRBJ1-5; v_call: TRBV28; d_call: -; clone_size: -; cdr3_nt: TGTGCCAGCAGTTTAGGAGTTAAGGGGTACAATCAGCCCCAGCATTTT; cdr3_aa: CASSLGVKGYNQPQHF
j_call: TRBJ2-7; v_call: TRBV25-1; d_call: -; clone_size: -; cdr3_nt: TGTGCCAGCAGTGTGGGGACGGGCCCTTACGAGCAGTACTTC; cdr3_aa: CASSVGTGPYEQYF
j_call: TRBJ1-2; v_call: TRBV7-9; d_call: TRBD1; clone_size: -; cdr3_nt: TGTGCCAGCAGCCATGGACAGGGACGATATAATGGCTACACCTTC; cdr3_aa: CASSHGQGRYNGYTF
j_call: TRBJ2-2; v_call: TRBV11-2; d_call: -; clone_size: once; cdr3_nt: TGTGCCAGCAGCTTAGTAACGGTGAACACCGGGGAGCTGTTTTTT; cdr3_aa: CASSLVTVNTGELFF
j_call: TRBJ2-1; v_call: TRBV2; d_call: TRBD2; clone_size: -; cdr3_nt: TGTGCCATCCCGGTTAGCGGGAGCGGCTACAATGAGCAGTTCTTC; cdr3_aa: CAIPVSGSGYNEQFF
j_call: TRBJ2-2; v_call: TRBV5-6; d_call: -; clone_size: -; cdr3_nt: TGTGCCAGCAGCCCCCGGGGTTTCGGGGAGCTGTTTTTT; cdr3_aa: CASSPRGFGELFF
j_call: TRBJ2-1; v_call: TRBV5-1; d_call: TRBD2; clone_size: -; cdr3_nt: TGCGCCAGCAGGAGGTCCGGCAGCGGGGCCTCATACAATGAGCAGTTCTTC; cdr3_aa: CASRRSGSGASYNEQFF
j_call: TRBJ2-1; v_call: TRBV5-5; d_call: -; clone_size: -; cdr3_nt: TGTGCCAGCAGCGGGATGACTGTCAATGAGCAGTTCTTC; cdr3_aa: CASSGMTVNEQFF
j_call: TRBJ2-7; v_call: TRBV6-5; d_call: -; clone_size: -; cdr3_nt: TGTGCCAGCAGTTACTCAGAAGGGGCCTACGAGCAGTACTTC; cdr3_aa: CASSYSEGAYEQYF
j_call: TRBJ1-5; v_call: TRBV6-5; d_call: -; clone_size: -; cdr3_nt: TGTGCCAGCAGTTACCTTGCACATCAGCCCCAGCATTTT; cdr3_aa: CASSYLAHQPQHF
j_call: TRBJ2-2; v_call: TRBV19; d_call: -; clone_size: -; cdr3_nt: TGTGCCAGTAGTATAGTTAGAAACACCGGGGAGCTGTTTTTT; cdr3_aa: CASSIVRNTGELFF
j_call: TRBJ1-4; v_call: TRBV10-1; d_call: -; clone_size: -; cdr3_nt: TGCGCCAGCGATCCGGATGGGAGTAATGAAAAACTGTTTTTT; cdr3_aa: CASDPDGSNEKLFF
j_call: TRBJ2-7; v_call: TRBV11-1; d_call: TRBD1; clone_size: -; cdr3_nt: TGTGCCAGCAGCTTTTCATGGGACAGGGTAGACGAGCAGTACTTC; cdr3_aa: CASSFSWDRVDEQYF
j_call: TRBJ2-1; v_call: TRBV6-6; d_call: -; clone_size: once; cdr3_nt: TGTGCCAGCAGCACTCACGCGGGGTACTACAATGAGCAGTTCTTC; cdr3_aa: CASSTHAGYYNEQFF
j_call: TRBJ2-7; v_call: TRBV7-3; d_call: TRBD1; clone_size: -; cdr3_nt: TGTGCCAGCAGCTTAACAGGGGGCGCGTCCCGCTACGAGCAGTACTTC; cdr3_aa: CASSLTGGASRYEQYF
j_call: TRBJ1-2; v_call: TRBV18; d_call: -; clone_size: once; cdr3_nt: TGTGCCAGCTCACCACCCGCAGGCTATGGCTACACCTTC; cdr3_aa: CASSPPAGYGYTF
j_call: TRBJ1-5; v_call: TRBV4-2; d_call: -; clone_size: -; cdr3_nt: TGTGCCAGCAGCCAAGTGGAGTTTGGGCCCCAGCATTTT; cdr3_aa: CASSQVEFGPQHF
j_call: TRBJ2-1; v_call: TRBV28; d_call: TRBD2; clone_size: -; cdr3_nt: TGTGCCAGCAGTCCCCTAGCGGGGGGAGGCTACAATGAGCAGTTCTTC; cdr3_aa: CASSPLAGGGYNEQFF